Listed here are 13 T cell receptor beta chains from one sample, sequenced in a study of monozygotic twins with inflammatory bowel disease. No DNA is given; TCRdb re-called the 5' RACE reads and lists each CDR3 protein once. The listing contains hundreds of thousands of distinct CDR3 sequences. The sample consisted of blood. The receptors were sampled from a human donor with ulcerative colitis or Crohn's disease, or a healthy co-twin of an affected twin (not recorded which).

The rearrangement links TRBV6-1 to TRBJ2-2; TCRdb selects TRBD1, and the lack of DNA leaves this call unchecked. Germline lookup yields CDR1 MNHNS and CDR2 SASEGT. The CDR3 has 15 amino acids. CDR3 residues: CASSPPGQNTGELFF.

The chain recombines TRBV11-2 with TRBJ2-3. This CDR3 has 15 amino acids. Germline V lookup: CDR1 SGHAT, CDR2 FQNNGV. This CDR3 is CASSLDRFRSDTQYF.

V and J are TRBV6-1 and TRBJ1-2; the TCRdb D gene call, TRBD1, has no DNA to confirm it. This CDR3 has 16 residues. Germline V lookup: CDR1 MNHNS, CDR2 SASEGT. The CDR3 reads CASSSLIGGQGSGYTF.

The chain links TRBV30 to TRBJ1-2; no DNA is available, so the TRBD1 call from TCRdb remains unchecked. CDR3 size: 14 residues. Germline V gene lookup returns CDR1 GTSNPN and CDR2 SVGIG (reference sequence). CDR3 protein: CAWSVPGPPYGYTF.

The CDR3 sequence is CASSTQTSGRASGTGELFF. V is TRBV5-1 and J is TRBJ2-2; TCRdb returns TRBD2, unconfirmable since there is no DNA. Looked up from germline, CDR1 is SGHRS and CDR2 is YFSETQ. The CDR3 totals 19 residues.

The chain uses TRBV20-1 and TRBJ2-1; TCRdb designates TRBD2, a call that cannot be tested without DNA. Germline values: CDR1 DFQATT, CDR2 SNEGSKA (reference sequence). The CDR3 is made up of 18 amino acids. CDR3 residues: CSAISSGHSGGALNEQFF.

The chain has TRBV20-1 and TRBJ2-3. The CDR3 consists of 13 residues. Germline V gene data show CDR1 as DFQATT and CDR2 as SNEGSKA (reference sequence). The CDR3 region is CSASFISTDTQYF.

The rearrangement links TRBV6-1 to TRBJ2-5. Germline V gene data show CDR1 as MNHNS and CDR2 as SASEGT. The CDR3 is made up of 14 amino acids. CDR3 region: CASSPSVDSETQYF.

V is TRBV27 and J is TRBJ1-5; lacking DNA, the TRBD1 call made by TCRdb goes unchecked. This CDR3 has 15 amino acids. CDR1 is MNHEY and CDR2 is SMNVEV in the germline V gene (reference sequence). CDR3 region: CASSLRAGLNQPQHF.

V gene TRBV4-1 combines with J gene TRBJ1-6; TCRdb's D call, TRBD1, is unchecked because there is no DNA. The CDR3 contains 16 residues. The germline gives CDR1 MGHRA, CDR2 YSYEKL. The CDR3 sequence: CASSHPRQGESSPLHF.

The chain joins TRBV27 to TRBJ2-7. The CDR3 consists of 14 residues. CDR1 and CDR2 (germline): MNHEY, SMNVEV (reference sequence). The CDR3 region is CASRSSVSSYEQYF.

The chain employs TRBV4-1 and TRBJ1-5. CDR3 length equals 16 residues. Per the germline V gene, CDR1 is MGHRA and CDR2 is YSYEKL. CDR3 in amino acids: CASSQGASGGGQPQHF.

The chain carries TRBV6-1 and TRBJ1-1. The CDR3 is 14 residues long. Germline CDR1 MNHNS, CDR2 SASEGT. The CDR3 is CASMILAMNTEAFF.